This is a list of T cell receptor beta chains from one sample in a study of molecular identifiers for immune sequencing clone quantification. TCRdb fed the PCR reads into MiXCR, producing one record per CDR3 protein. The sample includes around 460,000 distinct CDR3 sequences, roughly 25% of them seen just once. Sequencing was done on a sample of naive CD8+ T cells from blood, with Jurkat cell RNA spiked in. These receptor sequences come from a human donor in good health. Some libraries in this study had Jurkat cell RNA spiked in. Each CDR3 is given without its conserved first and last residue. A clone size is listed for some rows: how often the clone was seen (once, few, many), or a class if it is expanded.

size,V,length,J,CDR3
few,TRBV11-2,12,TRBJ1-1,ASSETGGRSEAF
NA,TRBV11-2,14,TRBJ2-1,ASSLDPGGLYNEQF
NA,TRBV30,12,TRBJ2-6,AWDTYSGANVLT
many,TRBV7-9,13,TRBJ2-7,ASSLEAESSYEQY
NA,TRBV27,11,TRBJ2-6,ARSLPGAHVLT
few,TRBV6-2/TRBV6-3,13,TRBJ2-7,ASSWAPAASYEQY
few,TRBV25-1,15,TRBJ2-6,ASSDWGFGSGANVLT
many,TRBV7-9,14,TRBJ2-1,ASIPPRGSSYNEQF
once,TRBV18,15,TRBJ2-2,ASSPRSGGAWAGELF
many,TRBV28,11,TRBJ1-1,ASRVSSNTEAF